Listed here are 30 T cell receptor beta chains from one sample, sequenced in a study of blood T cell repertoires in COVID-19. Repertoires were generated with immunoSEQ multiplex PCR, while TCRdb's copy carries only in-frame clones and drops some. The sample lists roughly 230,000 clones; over 90% were seen once. Material: peripheral blood. The origin of the receptors is a man aged 25-45 years with COVID-19, enrolled during active disease.

This clone was detected a few times. The chain carries TRBV7-9 and TRBJ1-2; D gene uncertain. CDR1 SEHNR and CDR2 FQNEAQ come from the germline V gene (reference sequence). This CDR3 has 14 amino acids. Trimming shortened V by 4 bases and J by 3 bases, and 12 bases separated the two germline ends. CDR3 DNA: TGTGCCAGCAGCTCCCTCAAAGGAGACTATGGCTACACCTTC. It is translated as CASSSLKGDYGYTF.

The gene calls are TRBV19 and TRBJ2-3; possible D gene TRBD2, 5 bases. Trimming removed 10 bases from V and 2 bases from J, with 10 bases in between. The CDR3 has 12 amino acids. Looked up from germline, CDR1 is LNHDA and CDR2 is SQIVND (reference sequence). CDR3 DNA sequence: TGTGCCACCGCCGGGAACACAGATACGCAGTATTTT. Translating gives CATAGNTDTQYF.

The chain is built from TRBV4-1 and TRBJ1-2; tentative D call: TRBD1 (6 bases). CDR1 and CDR2 from the germline V gene are MGHRA and YSYEKL. The CDR3 extends over 15 amino acids. V gave up 4 bases and J gave up 7 bases, with 19 bases separating them. The CDR3 reads CASSLLGGAIGGYTF. The CDR3 bases are TGCGCCAGCAGCCTTTTGGGGGGGGCCATAGGTGGCTACACCTTC.

This rearrangement joins TRBV3-1 (or the pseudogene TRBV3-2) to TRBJ1-3, with 9 bases that match TRBD1. The junction had 6 bases not matched to a gene; V was cut back by 2 bases and J by 4 bases. Germline CDR1 LGHDT, CDR2 YNNKEL (reference sequence). The CDR3 runs to 16 residues. The CDR3 reads CASSQRPGQGGNTIYF. In DNA form, the CDR3 reads TGTGCCAGCAGCCAACGACCGGGACAGGGAGGAAACACCATATATTTT.

The chain employs TRBV5-4 and TRBJ2-1; 8 nucleotides agree with TRBD1. V lost 5 bases and J lost 7; bases outside the gene matches: 8. Germline V gives CDR1 SGHNT, CDR2 YYREEE (reference sequence). CDR3 length: 14 residues. CDR3 coding DNA: TGTGCCAGCAGACGACAGGGGCAAGGGAATGAGCAGTTCTTC. Its translation: CASRRQGQGNEQFF.

V gene TRBV7-9 combines with J gene TRBJ1-2, with TRBD1 matching 11 bases. Germline-derived CDR1 and CDR2 are SEHNR and FQNEAQ (reference sequence). The CDR3 consists of 16 residues. V dropped 6 bases and J dropped 6; count of bases not matched to a gene: 12. In DNA form, the CDR3 reads TGTGCCAGCAGTCCTTACGGACAGGGGGCAAGAGATGGCTACACCTTC. Translation gives CASSPYGQGARDGYTF.

The chain is built from TRBV28 and TRBJ1-2, with a possible D match to TRBD1 (5 bases). CDR3 size: 15 residues. Trimming cost V 3 bases and J 5 bases, with 16 bases left between them. Germline V gene sequence: CDR1 MDHEN, CDR2 SYDVKM. CDR3 protein: CASSFDSRVGYGYTF. Written as DNA, the CDR3 is TGTGCCAGCAGTTTCGATTCCAGGGTGGGGTATGGCTACACCTTC.

This clone was seen a few times. This chain uses TRBV10-1 with TRBJ2-5, with 12 bases that match TRBD2. Germline-derived CDR1 and CDR2 are WNHNN and SYGVQD (reference sequence). V shed 0 bases and J 0 bases; nucleotides not matched to a gene: 5. The CDR3 covers 18 residues. The CDR3 protein is CASSESVGLAGYQETQYF. In DNA, the CDR3 is TGCGCCAGCAGTGAGTCCGTTGGACTAGCGGGGTACCAAGAGACCCAGTACTTC.

The genes are TRBV19 and TRBJ1-5; 10 bases are a match to TRBD1. The germline V gene encodes CDR1 LNHDA and CDR2 SQIVND (reference sequence). With 3 bases clipped from V and 6 bases from J, the junction kept 5 bases outside the gene matches. This CDR3 is 15 amino acids long. CDR3: CASSMGTGAGQPQHF. CDR3 nucleotide sequence: TGTGCCAGTAGTATGGGGACAGGGGCCGGTCAGCCCCAGCATTTT.

The rearrangement uses TRBV6-5 and TRBJ2-5, with 7 positions matching TRBD2. CDR3 length: 14 residues. V was pared by 6 bases and J by 1 base, with 5 bases of the junction left unmatched. Looked up from germline, CDR1 is MNHEY and CDR2 is SVGAGI. DNA of the CDR3: TGTGCCAGCAGGGGGGGACTATTCCAAGAGACCCAGTACTTC. Residues: CASRGGLFQETQYF.

The chain couples TRBV30 to TRBJ2-7; 14 nucleotides align to TRBD2. J gave up 5 bases and V 4 bases, and 7 bases lay outside the gene matches. The CDR3 sequence is 15 residues long. The V gene's germline CDR1 is GTSNPN and CDR2 SVGIG (reference sequence). The CDR3 loop reads CAWNNRTSGGNEQYF. In DNA, the CDR3 is TGTGCCTGGAACAACCGGACTAGCGGGGGGAACGAGCAGTACTTC.

V and J are TRBV4-1 and TRBJ1-2; D call uncertain. Deletions cut 1 base from V and 5 bases from J, with 11 bases between. Germline loops: CDR1 MGHRA, CDR2 YSYEKL. CDR3 length: 14 residues. The CDR3 protein is CASSQGASPYGYTF. DNA for the CDR3: TGCGCCAGCAGCCAAGGGGCCAGCCCGTATGGCTACACCTTC.

The V gene is TRBV20-1, the J gene TRBJ2-5; 8 bases are a match to TRBD2. The CDR3 is 14 residues long. Losses at the gene ends were 7 bases for V and 4 bases for J; bases not matched to a gene: 11. Germline assignment: CDR1 DFQATT and CDR2 SNEGSKA (reference sequence). The CDR3 sequence is CSVSNGGGLETQYF. CDR3 DNA: TGCAGTGTTAGTAACGGGGGGGGTTTAGAGACCCAGTACTTC.

The genes are TRBV4-1 and TRBJ2-7; 9 bases line up with TRBD2. The CDR3 length is 14 residues. J gave up 4 bases and V 1 base, and 2 bases lay outside the gene matches. CDR1 is MGHRA and CDR2 is YSYEKL in the germline V gene. The DNA for the CDR3 is TGCGCCAGCAGCCAAGTAGCGGGGGAATACGAGCAGTACTTC. This gives the protein CASSQVAGEYEQYF.

The V call is TRBV27, the J call TRBJ1-1; TRBD1 is a possible D gene (5 bases). With 0 bases removed from V and 6 bases from J, the gap between germline ends came to 11 bases. The CDR3 sequence is 14 residues long. CDR1 and CDR2 from the germline V gene are MNHEY and SMNVEV (reference sequence). The CDR3 loop reads CASSLSKGGAEAFF. Here the CDR3 DNA reads TGTGCCAGCAGTTTATCGAAGGGAGGGGCTGAAGCTTTCTTT.

The chain has TRBV18 and TRBJ1-3; TRBD1 matches 8 bases. Germline-derived CDR1 and CDR2 are KGHSH and LQKENI. The CDR3 is made up of 15 amino acids. After removal of 5 bases from V and 3 bases from J, the junction contained 6 bases not matched to a gene. The CDR3 sequence is CASSTEDRGGNTIYF. In nucleotides, the CDR3 is TGTGCCAGCTCAACGGAAGACAGGGGTGGAAACACCATATATTTT.

This clone was observed once. This chain uses TRBV6-5 with TRBJ1-2, with 7 bases matching TRBD1. Germline CDR1 is MNHEY and CDR2 is SVGAGI. This CDR3 is built from 14 residues. Trimming cost V 0 bases and J 8 bases; bases outside gene matches: 6. The CDR3 nucleotides read TGTGCCAGCAGTTACTCGACAGGGTTTGGCGGCTACACCTTC. It codes for CASSYSTGFGGYTF.

The chain is built from TRBV4-1 and TRBJ2-3; TRBD2 aligns across 13 bases. The junction had 6 bases not matched to a gene; V was cut back by 4 bases and J by 2 bases. Germline V gene lookup returns CDR1 MGHRA and CDR2 YSYEKL. There are 17 residues in the CDR3. CDR3 nucleotides: TGCGCCAGCAGCCCTCGGACTAGCGGGGGAATCACAGATACGCAGTATTTT. Protein product: CASSPRTSGGITDTQYF.

The J gene is TRBJ2-3, the V gene TRBV5-1; 7 positions match TRBD1. CDR1 and CDR2 from the germline V gene are SGHRS and YFSETQ. J lost 6 bases, V lost 2 bases, and 6 bases had no gene match. The CDR3 covers 14 residues. DNA of the CDR3: TGCGCCAGCAGCTTCGGACAGGCCCATGATACGCAGTATTTT. This translates into CASSFGQAHDTQYF.

The chain employs TRBV3-1 (or the pseudogene TRBV3-2) and TRBJ1-2, with D possibly matching TRBD1 (5 bases). This CDR3 has 18 amino acids. The V end was cut by 0 bases, the J end by 2 bases, with 19 bases between. Looked up from germline, CDR1 is LGHDT and CDR2 is YNNKEL (reference sequence). CDR3 in amino acids: CASSQDYGRGPLNYGYTF. In DNA, the CDR3 is TGTGCCAGCAGCCAAGATTATGGGCGGGGACCTCTGAACTATGGCTACACCTTC.

The V and J genes are TRBV5-1 and TRBJ1-2; a possible D gene is TRBD1 (5 bases). This CDR3 region has 14 residues. Trimming pared 0 bases from V and 8 bases from J, leaving 14 bases between. Germline values: CDR1 SGHRS, CDR2 YFSETQ. In DNA, the CDR3 is TGCGCCAGCAGCTTGGAGGCTGGGGGAGGGGGCTACACCTTC. Its translation is CASSLEAGGGGYTF. The full variable domain, its missing parts supplied by reference TRBV5-1 and TRBJ1-2, is KAGVTQTPRYLIKTRGQQVTLSCSPISGHRSVSWYQQTPGQGLQFLFEYFSETQRNKGNFPGRFSGRQFSNSRSEMNVSTLELGDSALYLCASSLEAGGGGYTFGSGTRLTVV.

This chain links TRBV5-4 with TRBJ2-1; TRBD1 matches at 7 bases. V was clipped by 5 bases and J by 0 bases; unmatched bases: 5. The CDR3 is 15 amino acids. CDR1 and CDR2 (germline): SGHNT, YYREEE (reference sequence). CDR3 coding DNA: TGTGCCAGCAGAACGGACAGGAGCTCCTACAATGAGCAGTTCTTC. It translates to CASRTDRSSYNEQFF. Together with reference TRBV5-4 and TRBJ2-1, the CDR3 gives the full variable domain: ETGVTQSPTHLIKTRGQQVTLRCSSQSGHNTVSWYQQALGQGPQFIFQYYREEENGRGNFPPRFSGLQFPNYSSELNVNALELDDSALYLCASRTDRSSYNEQFFGPGTRLTVL.

V and J are TRBV5-4 and TRBJ1-1; TRBD1 might be the D (5 bases). Trimming left V 4 bases short and J 1 base short, with 20 bases between. The CDR3 consists of 17 residues. Germline V gene lookup returns CDR1 SGHNT and CDR2 YYREEE (reference sequence). CDR3 amino acids: CASSPSVVGAENTEAFF. DNA of the CDR3: TGTGCCAGCAGCCCGTCGGTAGTAGGGGCAGAGAACACTGAAGCTTTCTTT.

The chain employs TRBV10-3 and TRBJ1-1, with a weak D call TRBD1 (5 bases). The germline CDR1 and CDR2 sequences are ENHRY and SYGVKD. With 0 bases removed from V and 11 bases from J, the gap between germline ends came to 10 bases. This CDR3 has 12 residues. CDR3 amino acids: CAISESWGEAFF. The CDR3 nucleotides read TGTGCCATCAGTGAGTCGTGGGGGGAGGCTTTCTTT.

The chain recombines TRBV12-5 with TRBJ2-5; 14 bases match TRBD2. V lost 6 bases and J lost 2; bases outside the gene matches: 5. CDR1 LGHNT and CDR2 FRNRAP come from the germline V gene. This CDR3 spans 16 amino acids. The CDR3 protein is CASGTGLAGGQETQYF. The DNA for the CDR3 is TGTGCTAGTGGGACTGGACTAGCGGGGGGACAAGAGACCCAGTACTTC.

The J gene is TRBJ2-2, the V gene TRBV2; D call uncertain. V was pared by 2 bases and J by 0 bases, with 7 bases between. The CDR3 length is 15 residues. Germline CDR1 reads SNHLY; CDR2 reads FYNNEI. The CDR3 sequence: CASSEHVTNTGELFF. As DNA, the CDR3 is TGTGCCAGCAGTGAACATGTCACGAACACCGGGGAGCTGTTTTTT.

CDR3 loop: CASSWTVETGELFF. CDR3 DNA: TGTGCCAGCAGCTGGACAGTAGAAACCGGGGAGCTGTTTTTT. The chain is built from TRBV5-6 and TRBJ2-2; weak D call: TRBD1 (6 bases). CDR1 is SGHDT and CDR2 is YYEEEE in the germline V gene. There are 14 residues in the CDR3. Trimming took 3 bases from V and 5 from J, leaving 11 bases between them. The whole variable domain, remainder taken from reference TRBV5-6 and TRBJ2-2, is DAGVTQSPTHLIKTRGQQVTLRCSPKSGHDTVSWYQQALGQGPQFIFQYYEEEERQRGNFPDRFSGHQFPNYSSELNVNALLLGDSALYLCASSWTVETGELFFGEGSRLTVL.

The chain is built from TRBV6-2 or TRBV6-3 and TRBJ2-7; D perhaps matches TRBD2 (5 bases). Germline V lookup: CDR1 MNHEY, CDR2 SVGEGT. The CDR3 covers 13 residues. Trimming took 2 bases from V and 4 from J, leaving 9 bases between them. The CDR3 DNA reads as TGTGCCAGCAGTTACGAGGGCCGTTACGAGCAGTACTTC. Its protein is CASSYEGRYEQYF.

The CDR3 sequence is CASSIAVSYSNQPQHF. For the CDR3, the DNA is TGTGCCAGTAGTATAGCTGTCAGTTATAGCAATCAGCCCCAGCATTTT. The chain joins TRBV19 to TRBJ1-5; D not resolved. Trimming left V 1 base short and J 0 bases short, with 10 bases between. The CDR3 contains 16 residues. Germline CDR1 reads LNHDA; CDR2 reads SQIVND (reference sequence).

The genes are TRBV2 and TRBJ2-1, with no clear D. Germline V gene data show CDR1 as SNHLY and CDR2 as FYNNEI. V lost 6 bases and J lost 4, with 4 bases in between. The CDR3 runs 11 residues. The CDR3 sequence: CASRSYNEQFF. Here the CDR3 DNA reads TGTGCCAGCAGGTCGTACAATGAGCAGTTCTTC.